This TCR beta chain emerged from a study of tumor-infiltrating lymphocytes in primary liver carcinoma. Overall study: Staging of the tumors gave T1-T3 N0M0, with widths of about 4 to 10 cm.

The CDR3 loop spans 13 amino acids. Germline V lookup: CDR1 WNHNN, CDR2 SYGVQD (reference sequence). Unsorted bulk tissue (roughly 17-32 mg) underwent RNA and DNA co-extraction. Tumor regions sampled: superior, inferior, left, right poles, and centre. A constant-region primer primed TCR beta cDNA synthesis from around 500 ng of total RNA. It was through three nested multiplex PCR rounds of slightly modified ARM-PCR that TCR beta libraries arose. PCR rounds one and two used TRBV1-TRBV30 forward primers with a C-beta reverse primer for approximately 11 cycles each. TCRdb reprocessed the multiplex PCR reads via MiXCR and lists one record per CDR3 protein. Among roughly 70,000 distinct CDR3 sequences listed, roughly two thirds were seen once. This clonotype came up once. Its ends do not fully match the called genes, so a read error is possible.

Sequenced sample: liver tumor tissue from sampling region 4. Regarding subset: tumor region T4, right-lateral pole. This TCR came from a man aged 40-55 years with primary liver carcinoma and hepatitis B virus infection. The rearrangement links TRBV10-1 to TRBJ2-1; D unclear. The CDR3 DNA follows: TGCGCTAGCAGTGAGTTGGCTGCCGTCGAGCAGTTCTTC. Amino acids: CASSELAAVEQFF.